Sequencing of this T cell receptor beta chain was carried out in a study of blood T cell repertoires in COVID-19. A few counts support this clone. The Seattle patients, enrolled during active infection, were followed longitudinally. Here immunoSEQ multiplex PCR was the method, and the copy in TCRdb shows in-frame clones only, minus some. The sample consists of under 200,000 clones, around nine tenths of them appearing once. V shed 6 bases and J 4 bases; nucleotides not matched to a gene: 0. The CDR3 is 12 amino acids. The sequence came from a woman older than 75 with COVID-19, enrolled during active disease. The J gene is TRBJ1-5, the V gene TRBV12-3 or TRBV12-4, with 7 positions matching TRBD1. Material for sequencing was peripheral blood. Here the CDR3 reads CASRQGNQPQHF. In DNA form, the CDR3 reads TGTGCCAGCAGACAGGGGAATCAGCCCCAGCATTTT.